Following are 24 T cell receptor beta chains from one sample sequenced in a study of cytomegalovirus exposure and HLA in healthy donors (dated by TCRdb to about 2017). The library was generated by the immunoSEQ multiplex PCR assay. A mixture of 60 forward primers for TCR Vbeta segments and 13 reverse primers for TCR Jbeta segments was used in the multiplex PCR. As stored in TCRdb, this immuneACCESS dataset retains in-frame rearrangements with V and J assigned. A fraction of the clones does not appear; measured against another copy, unresolved V genes explain less than half of the discrepancy, and the remainder lacks a known reason. Counted in this sample were roughly 110,000 clones; approximately 76% of them appeared once. The ten largest account for around 2.1% of the sample. The material sequenced was PBMCs. The source is a man younger than 35 in good health and CMV-seronegative.

This sequence joins TRBV7-9 and TRBJ2-1; possible D gene TRBD1, 7 bases. Per germline, CDR1 SEHNR and CDR2 FQNEAQ (reference sequence). The CDR3 covers 17 residues. The V and J ends lost 4 bases and 1 base respectively, with 17 bases between them. The CDR3 spells CASSSPPRGTSYNEQFF. The CDR3 DNA reads TGTGCCAGCAGCTCCCCCCCCAGGGGGACTTCCTACAATGAGCAGTTCTTC.

Only one count was recorded for this clone. The chain joins TRBV19 to TRBJ1-6; TRBD1 matches at 8 bases. Germline V gene sequence: CDR1 LNHDA, CDR2 SQIVND (reference sequence). The V and J ends lost 9 bases and 9 bases, in that order; junction bases with no gene match: 7. CDR3 size: 13 residues. As DNA, the CDR3 is TGTGCCAGCAAGGACAGGGTAGTTTCACCCCTCCACTTT. It encodes CASKDRVVSPLHF.

With regard to this clone: This may be a read error: a much more frequent sequence differs by one nucleotide. The rearrangement uses TRBV9 and TRBJ1-1, with 7 bases aligning to TRBD1. Germline V lookup: CDR1 SGDLS, CDR2 YYNGEE. The V gene end was trimmed by 3 bases and the J gene end by 1 base; junction bases not matched to a gene: 3. The CDR3 length is 14 residues. The CDR3 spells CASSETGRNTEAFF. Written as DNA, the CDR3 is TGTGCCAGCAGCGAGACAGGGAGGAACACTGAAGCTTTCTTT.

The chain carries TRBV6-1 and TRBJ2-7; D call uncertain. This CDR3 comprises 13 residues. Germline lookup yields CDR1 MNHNS and CDR2 SASEGT. The V gene lost 6 bases and the J gene lost 0 bases, with 9 bases spanning the gap. CDR3 nucleotides: TGTGCCAGCAGCGTGGGCACCTCCTACGAGCAGTACTTC. Translating it yields CASSVGTSYEQYF.

This clone appeared a few times. The J gene is TRBJ1-1, the V gene TRBV19; D gene uncertain. CDR1 is LNHDA, CDR2 SQIVND, per germline (reference sequence). Trimming stripped 1 base from V and 1 base from J, with 10 bases between. The CDR3 has 15 amino acids. For the CDR3, the DNA is TGTGCCAGTAGTATAGGTAAGCTTTCGAACACTGAAGCTTTCTTT. Its protein is CASSIGKLSNTEAFF.

This clone was seen a few times. The chain recombines TRBV7-6 with TRBJ1-6; 8 bases are a match to TRBD1. V trimming: 5 bases; J trimming: 5 bases; junction bases outside the gene matches: 8. CDR1 is SGHVS and CDR2 is FNYEAQ in the germline V gene. The CDR3 has 16 amino acids. The CDR3 loop reads CASSPRTGTNNSPLHF. In DNA, the CDR3 is TGTGCCAGCAGCCCCCGGACAGGGACGAATAATTCACCCCTCCACTTT. Drawing the rest from reference TRBV7-6 and TRBJ1-6, the complete variable domain is GAGVSQSPRYKVTKRGQDVALRCDPISGHVSLYWYRQALGQGPEFLTYFNYEAQQDKSGLPNDRFSAERPEGSISTLTIQRTEQRDSAMYRCASSPRTGTNNSPLHFGNGTRLTVT.

The chain couples TRBV19 to TRBJ2-1; 10 bases map to TRBD2. This CDR3 has 19 residues. Trimming cost V 3 bases and J 0 bases; bases outside gene matches: 11. Germline V gene data show CDR1 as LNHDA and CDR2 as SQIVND (reference sequence). In DNA form, the CDR3 reads TGTGCCAGTAGTATTAGGGCTAGCGGGGGCCTCGCCTCCTACAATGAGCAGTTCTTC. Its protein is CASSIRASGGLASYNEQFF.

V and J are TRBV6-1 and TRBJ2-4, with 7 bases matching TRBD1. The CDR3 covers 13 residues. Germline lookup yields CDR1 MNHNS and CDR2 SASEGT. Germline trimming cut 3 bases from V and 8 bases from J; bases unmatched to any gene: 4. The CDR3 protein is CASSDTGVYIQYF. In DNA, the CDR3 is TGTGCCAGCAGTGACACAGGGGTTTACATTCAGTACTTC.

The chain has TRBV6-6 and TRBJ2-5; 7 nucleotides align to TRBD1. The germline CDR1 and CDR2 sequences are MNHNY and SVGAGI (reference sequence). The CDR3 covers 15 residues. After removal of 6 bases from V and 0 bases from J, the junction contained 7 bases not matched to a gene. CDR3 amino acids: CASRELRGYQETQYF. The CDR3 DNA reads TGTGCCAGCAGGGAGCTCAGGGGGTACCAAGAGACCCAGTACTTC.

The chain recombines TRBV4-3 with TRBJ2-5; TRBD1 agrees at 9 bases. Judging by the DNA end, TRBJ2-7 fits better; the J call may be wrong. Germline-derived CDR1 and CDR2 are LGHNA and YSLEER. The CDR3 runs 16 residues. The CDR3 is CASSQADRGALYEQYF. DNA of the CDR3: TGCGCCAGCAGCCAAGCTGACAGGGGGGCCCTCTACGAGCAGTACTTC.

The chain links TRBV2 to TRBJ2-2, with TRBD1 as a possible D gene (6 bases). Per the germline V gene, CDR1 is SNHLY and CDR2 is FYNNEI. This CDR3 spans 14 amino acids. Deletions cut 4 bases from V and 4 bases from J, with 10 bases between. The CDR3: CASSVGGATGELFF. The CDR3, as DNA: TGTGCCAGCAGTGTTGGGGGCGCCACCGGGGAGCTGTTTTTT.

V and J are TRBV15 and TRBJ2-2; 10 bases map to TRBD2. After removal of 4 bases from V and 3 bases from J, the junction contained 14 bases not matched to a gene. The germline V gene encodes CDR1 LNHNV and CDR2 YYDKDF (reference sequence). The CDR3 is 19 residues long. CDR3 residues: CATSTQEGAGGFHTGELFF. In DNA form, the CDR3 reads TGTGCCACCAGCACTCAGGAGGGAGCGGGGGGGTTCCACACCGGGGAGCTGTTTTTT.

The CDR3 protein is CASTETGSSYEQYF. The CDR3 DNA follows: TGTGCCAGCACCGAGACAGGGTCAAGCTACGAGCAGTACTTC. This chain connects TRBV6-1 to TRBJ2-7, with 7 bases matching TRBD1. CDR1 and CDR2 (germline): MNHNS, SASEGT. The CDR3 extends over 14 amino acids. With 7 bases clipped from V and 3 bases from J, the junction kept 9 bases outside the gene matches.

The V and J genes are TRBV11-2 and TRBJ2-3, with a possible D match to TRBD2 (6 bases). The CDR3 sequence is 15 residues long. The germline V gene has CDR1 SGHAT and CDR2 FQNNGV. Trimming stripped 1 base from V and 2 bases from J, with 10 bases between. CDR3 nucleotide sequence: TGTGCCAGCAGCTTAGGCGGCGGGGACACAGATACGCAGTATTTT. Amino acid sequence: CASSLGGGDTDTQYF.

This clone was observed a handful of times. The chain links TRBV10-3 to TRBJ2-5, with 7 bases identical to TRBD1. The CDR3 consists of 14 residues. V dropped 5 bases and J dropped 4; count of bases not matched to a gene: 7. The germline CDR1 and CDR2 sequences are ENHRY and SYGVKD. The DNA for the CDR3 is TGTGCCATCAGTAACAGGGGCGGAGGAGAGACCCAGTACTTC. This codes for CAISNRGGGETQYF.

This rearrangement joins TRBV5-1 to TRBJ2-3, with 8 nucleotides matching TRBD1. The germline V gene encodes CDR1 SGHRS and CDR2 YFSETQ. The CDR3 spans 15 residues. Trimming took 4 bases from V and 2 from J; bases not matched to a gene: 6. CDR3 region: CASSPTGGYTDTQYF. DNA for the CDR3: TGCGCCAGCAGCCCCACAGGGGGATACACAGATACGCAGTATTTT.

This chain uses TRBV28 with TRBJ2-7; tentative D call: TRBD2 (6 bases). Germline V gene sequence: CDR1 MDHEN, CDR2 SYDVKM. V dropped 5 bases and J dropped 0 bases, with 17 bases sitting between them. The length of the CDR3 is 16 residues. The CDR3 sequence is CASSPRTTDSSYEQYF. CDR3 nucleotides: TGTGCCAGCAGTCCTAGGACTACAGACAGCTCCTACGAGCAGTACTTC.

There are a few counts of this clone. V usage is TRBV5-1 and J usage is TRBJ2-7; tentatively, D is TRBD2 (6 bases). V shed 0 bases and J shed 6 bases, with 16 bases lying between them. The CDR3 runs 15 residues. Germline V gene data show CDR1 as SGHRS and CDR2 as YFSETQ. The CDR3 DNA sequence: TGCGCCAGCAGCTTGGGGGCTAGCGTTAGCGGCGAGCAGTACTTC. Translating it yields CASSLGASVSGEQYF.

The chain combines TRBV5-1 with TRBJ1-1, with D possibly TRBD1 on 6 matching bases. The CDR3 covers 15 residues. Trimming shortened V by 2 bases and J by 4 bases, and 15 bases separated the two germline ends. In germline, CDR1 is SGHRS, CDR2 YFSETQ. CDR3 DNA sequence: TGCGCCAGCAGCTTCGCGGGGGCGCGGGGCACTGAAGCTTTCTTT. Translating gives CASSFAGARGTEAFF.

V gene TRBV14 combines with J gene TRBJ2-7, with 9 bases identical to TRBD2. Per germline, CDR1 SGHDN and CDR2 FVKESK. The V segment lost 5 bases and the J segment 7 bases; nucleotides outside the gene matches: 9. The CDR3 length is 14 residues. CDR3 loop: CASSKAGGPGEQYF. The CDR3 DNA reads TGTGCCAGCAGCAAAGCGGGGGGCCCGGGGGAGCAGTACTTC.

The genes are TRBV28 and TRBJ1-4; tentative D call: TRBD1 (5 bases). Deletions cut 6 bases from V and 5 bases from J, with 16 bases between. The CDR3 length is 15 residues. Germline CDR1 is MDHEN and CDR2 is SYDVKM. The CDR3 DNA reads as TGTGCCAGCAGCCCCCGGGACGGAGGGAATGAAAAACTGTTTTTT. Translation gives CASSPRDGGNEKLFF.

The rearrangement links TRBV4-2 to TRBJ2-5, with TRBD2 identical over 7 bases. Germline assignment: CDR1 LGHNA and CDR2 YNFKEQ. Trimming at V came to 1 base and at J to 4 bases, leaving 12 bases not matched to a gene. The length of the CDR3 is 17 residues. The CDR3 reads CASSQVGGAGPGETQYF. The CDR3 DNA is TGTGCCAGCAGCCAAGTTGGGGGAGCGGGGCCGGGAGAGACCCAGTACTTC.

This clone was picked up a small number of times. The sample contains more than one DNA sequence encoding this CDR3. This sequence joins TRBV5-8 and TRBJ1-5; D unclear. The germline CDR1 and CDR2 sequences are SGHTS and YDEGEE. Trimming left V 0 bases short and J 7 bases short, with 5 bases between. CDR3 length: 12 amino acids. The CDR3 nucleotides read TGTGCCAGCAGCTTGGCCGGGCAGCCCCAGCATTTT. Its protein product is CASSLAGQPQHF.

This rearrangement joins TRBV7-6 to TRBJ1-3; D is perhaps TRBD1 (5 bases). The germline CDR1 and CDR2 sequences are SGHVS and FNYEAQ. Trimming left V 1 base short and J 0 bases short, with 7 bases between. The CDR3 length is 15 residues. The CDR3 nucleotides are TGTGCCAGCAGCTTAGAGGGGTACTCTGGAAACACCATATATTTT. Amino acid sequence: CASSLEGYSGNTIYF.